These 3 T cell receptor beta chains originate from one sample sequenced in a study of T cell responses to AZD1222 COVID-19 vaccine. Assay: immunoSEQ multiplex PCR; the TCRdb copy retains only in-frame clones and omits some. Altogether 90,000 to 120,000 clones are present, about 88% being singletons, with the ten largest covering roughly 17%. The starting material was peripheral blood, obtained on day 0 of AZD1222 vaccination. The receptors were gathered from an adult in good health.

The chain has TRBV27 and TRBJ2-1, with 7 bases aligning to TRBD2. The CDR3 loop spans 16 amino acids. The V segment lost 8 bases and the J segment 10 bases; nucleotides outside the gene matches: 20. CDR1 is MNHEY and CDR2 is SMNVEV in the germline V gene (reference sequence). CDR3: CASSVVGLREDGEQFF. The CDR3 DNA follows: TGTGCCAGCTCCGTCGTGGGTTTACGGGAGGACGGGGAGCAGTTCTTC.

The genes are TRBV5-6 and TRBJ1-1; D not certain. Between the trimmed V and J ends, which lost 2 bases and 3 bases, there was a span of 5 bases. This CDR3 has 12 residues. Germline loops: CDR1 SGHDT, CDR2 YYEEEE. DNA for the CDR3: TGTGCCAGCAGCTTAGAGTACACTGAAGCTTTCTTT. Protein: CASSLEYTEAFF.

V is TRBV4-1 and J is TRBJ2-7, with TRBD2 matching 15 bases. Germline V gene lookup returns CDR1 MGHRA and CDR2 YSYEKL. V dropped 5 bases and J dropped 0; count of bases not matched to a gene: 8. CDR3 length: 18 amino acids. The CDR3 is CASSKGTSGGTSSYEQYF. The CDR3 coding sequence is TGCGCCAGCAGCAAAGGGACTAGCGGGGGGACGAGCTCCTACGAGCAGTACTTC.